This T cell receptor (beta chain) is from a study of blood T cell repertoires in COVID-19. Looking at the study overall: T cells, B-cell-depleted T cells, or PBMCs provided the cDNA or gDNA that served as material.

CDR1 and CDR2 (germline): LGHNA, YSLEER. The V and J ends lost 1 base and 6 bases respectively, with 19 bases between them. The CDR3 consists of 16 residues. In the authors' methods: Estimated nucleated cell counts came from reference gene primer amplification. Assay: immunoSEQ multiplex PCR; the TCRdb copy retains only in-frame clones and omits some. V and J calls and clone size are those listed in that table; D and trimming were worked out from the DNA. The data show 280,000 or so clones, about 80% seen once. The sequence came from a woman in her fifties or sixties who had recovered from COVID-19. Material for sequencing was peripheral blood. The chain is built from TRBV4-3 and TRBJ2-7; TRBD2 is a possible D gene (7 bases). The DNA of the CDR3 is TGCGCCAGCAGCCAAGCTATGGTCGGGGGGCCGAGCGAGCAGTACTTC. Protein: CASSQAMVGGPSEQYF.